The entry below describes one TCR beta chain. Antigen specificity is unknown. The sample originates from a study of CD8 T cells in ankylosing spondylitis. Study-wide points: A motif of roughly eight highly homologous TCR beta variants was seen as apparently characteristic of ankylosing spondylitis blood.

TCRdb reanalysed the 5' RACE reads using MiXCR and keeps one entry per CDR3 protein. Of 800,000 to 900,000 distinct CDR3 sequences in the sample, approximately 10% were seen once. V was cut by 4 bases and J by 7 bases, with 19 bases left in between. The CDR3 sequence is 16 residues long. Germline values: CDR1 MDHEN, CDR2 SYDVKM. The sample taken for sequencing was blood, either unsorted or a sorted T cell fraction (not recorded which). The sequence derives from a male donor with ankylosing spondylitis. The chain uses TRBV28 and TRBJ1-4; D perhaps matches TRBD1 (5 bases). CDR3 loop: CASSSSGRGGSEKLFF. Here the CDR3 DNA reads TGTGCCAGCAGTTCCTCCGGACGGGGGGGTAGTGAAAAACTGTTTTTT.